Listed below are T cell receptor beta chains from one sample, sequenced in a study of T cells in Graves' hyperthyroidism and ophthalmopathy. TCRdb recomputed calls from the multiplex PCR reads with MiXCR, one row per CDR3 protein. The sample yields around 500,000 distinct CDR3 sequences, approximately 16% seen once. The sample taken for sequencing was blood. These receptors were taken from a woman in her twenties or thirties with Graves' ophthalmopathy. Both conserved end residues are part of each CDR3. Fields, in order: J gene, V gene, D gene, clone size, CDR3 length, CDR3 DNA, CDR3 protein. The D gene is left open where the match is weak. Clone size is shown for a subset of rows, as once, few, many or a class of expanded clone.

TRBJ1-4 TRBV29-1 NA many 13 TGCAGCGTTGAAGGCAGCGGGAATGAAAAACTGTTTTTT CSVEGSGNEKLFF
TRBJ2-6 TRBV6-2/TRBV6-3 NA many 15 TGTGCCAGCAGTTACTCAGGGTCTGGGGCCAACGTCCTGACTTTC CASSYSGSGANVLTF
TRBJ2-2 TRBV12-3/TRBV12-4 NA NA 15 TGTGCCAGCAGTTCCGGACAGAGGAACACCGGGGAGCTGTTTTTT CASSSGQRNTGELFF
TRBJ2-1 TRBV20-1 TRBD2 many 14 TGCAGTGCTAAACTAGCGGGAGGGCTGAATGAGCAGTTCTTC CSAKLAGGLNEQFF
TRBJ2-7 TRBV28 NA many 14 TGTGCCAGCAGTTTATACGGGGGTGGAAACGAGCAGTACTTC CASSLYGGGNEQYF
TRBJ2-3 TRBV20-1 TRBD2 once 16 TGCAGTGCTAGAAGCGAACTAGCGGCGCGCACAGATACGCAGTATTTT CSARSELAARTDTQYF
TRBJ2-1 TRBV12-3/TRBV12-4 TRBD2 NA 15 TGTGCCAGCAGTTTAGGAGGCGGGAGGGCCGGTGAGCAGTTCTTC CASSLGGGRAGEQFF
TRBJ2-1 TRBV6-9 NA NA 11 TGTGCCAGCAGTTACGGGCGTGGGCAGTTCTTC CASSYGRGQFF
TRBJ1-4 TRBV4-2 NA many 16 TGTGCCAGCAGCCAAGCTCCCAGGGGAACTAATGAAAAACTGTTTTTT CASSQAPRGTNEKLFF
TRBJ1-2 TRBV28 TRBD1 few 14 TGTGCCAGCAGTTTGCCCGGACAGGGCCACGGCTACACCTTC CASSLPGQGHGYTF
TRBJ2-3 TRBV20-1 NA NA 14 TGCAGTGCTAAGGGGGGGCCTAGCGTAGATACGCAGTATTTT CSAKGGPSVDTQYF
TRBJ1-1 TRBV18 NA NA 13 TGTGCCAGCTGGAAGGGTTGGGACACTGAAGCTTTCTTT CASWKGWDTEAFF
TRBJ2-1 TRBV20-1 NA many 13 TGCAGTGCTATATTTTCCTCCTACAATGAGCAGTTCTTC CSAIFSSYNEQFF
TRBJ2-1 TRBV28 TRBD2 many 17 TGTGCCAGCAGGGGGACTAGCGGGAGAGTTGGGGGAAATGAGCAGTTCTTC CASRGTSGRVGGNEQFF
TRBJ2-2 TRBV27 NA many 17 TGTGCCAGCAGTTTAGATGTCCGAACAGGGAAGTCCGGGGAGCTGTTTTTT CASSLDVRTGKSGELFF
TRBJ2-3 TRBV6-1 TRBD2 NA 16 TGTGCCAGCATTTCCCTAGCGGGAGGGAAGGGAGATACGCAGTATTTT CASISLAGGKGDTQYF
TRBJ2-5 TRBV7-2 NA many 16 TGTGCCAGCAGCTTAAGAACAGCCGCCTTTCAAGAGACCCAGTACTTC CASSLRTAAFQETQYF
TRBJ2-5 TRBV29-1 NA many 12 TGCAGCGTTGACGGGCGGGCAGAGACCCAGTACTTC CSVDGRAETQYF
TRBJ1-1 TRBV18 NA many 16 TGTGCCAGCTCACCGGGAATAGGGGGGACGGACACTGAAGCTTTCTTT CASSPGIGGTDTEAFF
TRBJ1-1 TRBV20-1 NA many 14 TGCAGTGCTAGAGGGGGGGCGGCGGACACTGAAGCTTTCTTT CSARGGAADTEAFF